This TCR beta chain was sequenced in a study of CD8 T cells in ankylosing spondylitis. Notes on the study in general: Reportedly, disease-linked clones are significantly enriched in ankylosing spondylitis patients' matched synovial fluid. What appeared characteristic of ankylosing spondylitis blood was a TCR beta motif of several highly homologous variants. Disease-linked clones were found to be CD8+ and relatively rare in peripheral blood. Some motif variants had been reported before (in reactive arthritis synovial fluid and blood).

The CDR3 sequence is 17 residues long. In germline, CDR1 is MNHEY, CDR2 SVGAGI. V lost 2 bases and J 4 bases, leaving 18 bases between the germline ends. This clonotype was seen a few times. The antigen is unknown. Using quantitative 5'-RACE with molecular barcodes, the authors made TCR beta libraries. A single record per CDR3 protein comes from TCRdb applying MiXCR to the 5' RACE reads. The sample has tens of thousands of distinct CDR3 sequences; roughly 9% are singletons. Sequencing was done on a sample of blood, either unsorted or a sorted T cell fraction (not recorded which). The sequence came from a male donor with ankylosing spondylitis. The V gene is TRBV6-5, the J gene TRBJ2-1; the D gene is possibly TRBD2 (6 bases). CDR3: CASSYLARRGGYNEQFF. In DNA, the CDR3 is TGTGCCAGCAGTTACCTCGCACGGAGGGGAGGTTACAATGAGCAGTTCTTC.